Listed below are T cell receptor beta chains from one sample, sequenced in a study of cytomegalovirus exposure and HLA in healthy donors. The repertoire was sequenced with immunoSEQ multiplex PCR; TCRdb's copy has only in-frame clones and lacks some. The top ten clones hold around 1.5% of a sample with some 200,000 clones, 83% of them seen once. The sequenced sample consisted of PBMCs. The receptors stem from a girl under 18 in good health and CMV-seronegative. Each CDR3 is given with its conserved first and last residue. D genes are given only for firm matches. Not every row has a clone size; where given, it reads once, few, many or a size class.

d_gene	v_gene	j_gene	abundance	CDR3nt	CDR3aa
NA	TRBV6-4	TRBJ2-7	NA	TGTGCCAGCAAGACACTGGGGAGCCACGAGCAGTACTTC	CASKTLGSHEQYF
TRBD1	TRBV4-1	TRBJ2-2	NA	TGCGCCAGCAGCCCCCCGGGACAGGGGTTCACCGGGGAGCTGTTTTTT	CASSPPGQGFTGELFF
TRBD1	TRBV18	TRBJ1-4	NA	TGTGCCAGCTCCCTCGACAGGGTTCGGGAAAAACTGTTTTTT	CASSLDRVREKLFF
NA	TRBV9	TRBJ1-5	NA	TGTGCCAGCAGCGTAGGGGGAGGGACTCAGCCCCAGCATTTT	CASSVGGGTQPQHF
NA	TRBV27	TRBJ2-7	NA	TGTGCCAGCAGTTTCGACACTTCCTACGAGCAGTACTTC	CASSFDTSYEQYF
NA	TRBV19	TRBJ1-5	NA	TGTGCCAGTACCATGCGGGGAGGAAATCAGCCCCAGCATTTT	CASTMRGGNQPQHF
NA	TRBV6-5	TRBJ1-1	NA	TGTGCCAGCAGTTCCACGACAGAATCCCGATTGACTTTCTTT	CASSSTTESRLTFF
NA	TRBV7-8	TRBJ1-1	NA	TGTGCCAGCAGCCAGTCGGGATTCGCTTTCTTT	CASSQSGFAFF
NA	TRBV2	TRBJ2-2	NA	TGTGCCAGCAGCCCGAGGGCACTGGGTCGGGTGGAGCTGTTTTTT	CASSPRALGRVELFF
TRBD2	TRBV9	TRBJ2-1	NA	TGTGCCAGCAGCGTTCGGGGGGCCTACAATGAGCAGTTCTTC	CASSVRGAYNEQFF
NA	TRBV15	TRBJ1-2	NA	TGTGCCACCAGCAGAGACGGGGAGGGTCGAGATGGCTACACCTTC	CATSRDGEGRDGYTF
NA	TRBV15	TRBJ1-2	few	TGTGCCACCAGCAGAGGAGGGCGGAACTATGGCTACACCTTC	CATSRGGRNYGYTF
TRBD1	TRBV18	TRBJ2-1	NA	TGTGCCAGCTCCTGGGACAGGGCCGGTGAGCAGTTCTTC	CASSWDRAGEQFF
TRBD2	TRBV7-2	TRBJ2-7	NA	TGTGCCAGCAGCTTTGGCGGGGCTAGCGGGGGGGTGTACGAGCAGTACTTC	CASSFGGASGGVYEQYF
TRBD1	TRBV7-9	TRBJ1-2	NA	TGTGCCAGCAGCTTGCCCACAGGGGGTGGTGGTGGCTACACCTTC	CASSLPTGGGGGYTF
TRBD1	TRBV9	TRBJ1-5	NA	TGTGCCAGCAGCGTATCAGGGGGTAGCAATCAGCCCCAGCATTTT	CASSVSGGSNQPQHF
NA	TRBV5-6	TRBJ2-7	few	TGTGCCAGCAGCTTGGATCCAGGGGTAGGGTACGAGCAGTACTTC	CASSLDPGVGYEQYF
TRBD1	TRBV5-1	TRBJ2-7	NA	TGCGCCAGCAGCTTAGGACAGGGAATTTACGAGCAGTACTTC	CASSLGQGIYEQYF
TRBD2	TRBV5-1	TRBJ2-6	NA	TGCGCCAGCAGCTTGGTTTCCCCTAGCGGGGGCTACTCTGGGGCCAACGTCCTGACTTTC	CASSLVSPSGGYSGANVLTF
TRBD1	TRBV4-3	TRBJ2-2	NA	TGCGCCAGCAGCCAAGATTTAACAGGGGGTTCGAACACCGGGGAGCTGTTTTTT	CASSQDLTGGSNTGELFF
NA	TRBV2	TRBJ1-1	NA	TGTGCCAGCAGTGGTATAGGGAGGGGGATTACTGAAGCTTTCTTT	CASSGIGRGITEAFF
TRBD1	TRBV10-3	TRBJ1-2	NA	TGTGCCATCAGTTGGACAGGGGGCTATGGCTACACCTTC	CAISWTGGYGYTF
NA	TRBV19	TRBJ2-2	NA	TGTGCCAGTAGTATGGCACAGGGGAACACCGGGGAGCTGTTTTTT	CASSMAQGNTGELFF
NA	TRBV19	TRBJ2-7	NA	TGTGCCAGTAGTATAGATCTGACAGATACCTACGAGCAGTACTTC	CASSIDLTDTYEQYF
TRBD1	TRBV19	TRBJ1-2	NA	TGTGCCAGTAGTTTCGCTGACAGGGCCAGTGTTGATGGCTACACCTTC	CASSFADRASVDGYTF
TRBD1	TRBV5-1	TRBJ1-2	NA	TGCGCCAGCAGCTTGGCACTCTCACACGACAGGGATCCCTATGGCTACACCTTC	CASSLALSHDRDPYGYTF
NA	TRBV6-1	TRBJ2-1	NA	TGTGCCAGCAGTGAGGACAGACTGATGGGGACCAATGAGCAGTTCTTC	CASSEDRLMGTNEQFF
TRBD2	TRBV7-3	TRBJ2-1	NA	TGTGCCAGCAGCTTAAGGGCGGATAGCGGGGGTTACAATGAGCAGTTCTTC	CASSLRADSGGYNEQFF
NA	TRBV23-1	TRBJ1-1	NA	TGCGCCCCTCCCGGGTGGAACACTGAAGCTTTCTTT	CAPPGWNTEAFF
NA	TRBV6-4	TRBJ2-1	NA	TGTGCCAGCAGTCTAGCGCCGAGCTCCTACAATGAGCAGTTCTTC	CASSLAPSSYNEQFF
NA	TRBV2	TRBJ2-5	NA	TGTGCCAGCTCAAGTGGGGGCGGGTCTCGGGAGACCCAGTACTTC	CASSSGGGSRETQYF
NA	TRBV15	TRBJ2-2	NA	TGTGCCACCAGCAGAGACAGACGGGGTGACACCGGGGAGCTGTTTTTT	CATSRDRRGDTGELFF
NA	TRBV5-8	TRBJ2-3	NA	TGTGCCAGCAGCCTCCAACTCTCAGATACGCAGTATTTT	CASSLQLSDTQYF
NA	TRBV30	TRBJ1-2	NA	TGTGCCTGGATTGGCAGTCCTAACTATGGCTACACCTTC	CAWIGSPNYGYTF
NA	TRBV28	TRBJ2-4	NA	TGTGCCAGCAGTCTCAGGGGAAACATTCAGTACTTC	CASSLRGNIQYF
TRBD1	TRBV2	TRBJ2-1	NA	TGTGCCAGCAGTGAATTGGGTCAGGGGGCCGGGGGTGAGCAGTTCTTC	CASSELGQGAGGEQFF
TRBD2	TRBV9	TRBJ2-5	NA	TGTGCCAGCAGCGTAGGGACTAGCGGGATCCAAGAGACCCAGTACTTC	CASSVGTSGIQETQYF
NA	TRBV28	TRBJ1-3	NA	TGTGCCAGCAGCGGTCGGGATCCCCTCTCTGGAAACACCATATATTTT	CASSGRDPLSGNTIYF
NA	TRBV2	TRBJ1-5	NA	TGTGCCAGCAGTGAAGGGGGGGGGAATCAGCCCCAGCATTTT	CASSEGGGNQPQHF